This paragraph covers one T cell receptor (beta chain) sequence. These data are taken from a study of cytomegalovirus exposure and HLA in healthy donors. On the study more broadly: HLA-typed donors were the source of 83 million or so unique TCRs held in an early data release.

Both 60 Vbeta primers and 13 Jbeta primers went into the PCR. How the authors handled the data: Later work found 80 million or so unique TCR beta chains, with roughly 11 million shared. The assay was immunoSEQ multiplex PCR, and TCRdb's table has in-frame clones only and misses some. V, J and clone size were drawn from that table, and D and trimming were deduced from the DNA. Of about 180,000 clones listed, 76% are singletons. Trimming left V 4 bases short and J 6 bases short, with 13 bases between. From germline, CDR1 is WSHSY and CDR2 SAAADI. The CDR3 covers 15 residues. Nominally healthy donors were sampled, though unrecorded immune exposures were likely.

Sequences were obtained from PBMCs. The source is a man between 18 and 35 years old in good health and CMV-seronegative. V and J are TRBV10-2 and TRBJ1-6; possible D gene TRBD1, 5 bases. The CDR3 loop is CASSGSRVGNSPLHF. CDR3 DNA: TGCGCCAGCAGTGGAAGCAGGGTGGGTAATTCACCCCTCCACTTT.